These 8 T cell receptor beta chains were all obtained from the same sample, sequenced in a study of OX40 agonist ivuxolimab in advanced cancers. The method was immunoSEQ multiplex PCR; TCRdb's version includes in-frame clones alone and lacks a portion of them. The sample shows 60,000 to 80,000 clones, 92% of them seen only once. Sequencing used CD4+ or CD8+ T cells sorted from blood, obtained in a trial of the OX40 agonist ivuxolimab. The source of these receptors is an adult with an advanced solid tumor such as melanoma, head and neck, liver or kidney cancer.

The chain links TRBV5-1 to TRBJ1-1; D not certain. CDR1 is SGHRS and CDR2 is YFSETQ in the germline V gene. V lost 1 base and J lost 2, with 9 bases in between. The CDR3 loop spans 14 amino acids. The CDR3 loop reads CASSLWVSNTEAFF. In DNA, the CDR3 is TGCGCCAGCAGCTTGTGGGTGTCTAACACTGAAGCTTTCTTT.

V is TRBV6-5 and J is TRBJ1-1; TRBD1 matches at 7 bases. Germline V gene lookup returns CDR1 MNHEY and CDR2 SVGAGI. The V and J ends lost 3 bases and 8 bases, in that order; junction bases with no gene match: 6. CDR3 length: 13 residues. CDR3 sequence: CASSYLRTGEAFF. CDR3 bases: TGTGCCAGCAGTTATTTAAGGACAGGCGAAGCTTTCTTT.

The chain employs TRBV11-3 and TRBJ2-7, with 7 bases matching TRBD1. Germline CDR1 is SGHNT and CDR2 is YENEEA. The CDR3 loop spans 16 amino acids. The V segment lost 1 base and the J segment 7 bases; nucleotides outside the gene matches: 13. The CDR3 bases are TGTGCCAGCAGCTTAGCCGGGACAGCCTATGATGGGGAGCAGTACTTC. It yields the protein CASSLAGTAYDGEQYF. Full variable domain (outside the CDR3, taken from reference TRBV11-3 and TRBJ2-7): EAGVVQSPRYKIIEKKQPVAFWCNPISGHNTLYWYLQNLGQGPELLIRYENEEAVDDSQLPKDRFSAERLKGVDSTLKIQPAELGDSAVYLCASSLAGTAYDGEQYFGPGTRLTVT.

A remark on this clone: The junction and the germline gene differ at one end; a read error may be behind it. The chain links TRBV18 to TRBJ2-3; 12 bases align to TRBD2. Germline CDR1 is KGHSH and CDR2 is LQKENI. The CDR3 is made up of 16 amino acids. The DNA for the CDR3 is TGTGCCAGCTCCCCACGGGGACTAGCGGGTTCAGATACGCAGTATTTT. Protein sequence: CASSPRGLAGSDTQYF. The entire variable domain, with the rest obtained from reference TRBV18 and TRBJ2-3, is as follows: NAGVMQNPRHLVRRRGQEARLRCSPMKGHSHVYWYRQLPEEGLKFMVYLQKENIIDESGMPKERFSAEFPKEGPSILRIQQVVRGDSAAYFCASSPRGLAGSDTQYFGPGTRLTVL.

V is TRBV14 and J is TRBJ2-2; a weak D match, TRBD2 (5 bases). CDR3 length: 13 residues. Per germline, CDR1 SGHDN and CDR2 FVKESK. Trimming stripped 2 bases from V and 6 bases from J, with 7 bases between. The chain's CDR3 is CASSQQDSGELFF. The CDR3, as DNA: TGTGCCAGCAGCCAACAGGACTCCGGGGAGCTGTTTTTT. The full variable domain, its missing parts supplied by reference TRBV14 and TRBJ2-2, is EAGVTQFPSHSVIEKGQTVTLRCDPISGHDNLYWYRRVMGKEIKFLLHFVKESKQDESGMPNNRFLAERTGGTYSTLKVQPAELEDSGVYFCASSQQDSGELFFGEGSRLTVL.

This CDR3 is CASSLFGGNEQFF. The CDR3 DNA follows: TGTGCCAGCAGCTTGTTCGGGGGGAATGAGCAGTTCTTC. The V gene is TRBV5-8, the J gene TRBJ2-1; TRBD2 agrees at 7 bases. Trimming at V came to 1 base and at J to 7 bases, leaving 2 bases not matched to a gene. The CDR3 is 13 amino acids. Looked up from germline, CDR1 is SGHTS and CDR2 is YDEGEE. The whole variable domain, remainder taken from reference TRBV5-8 and TRBJ2-1, is EAGVTQSPTHLIKTRGQQATLRCSPISGHTSVYWYQQALGLGLQFLLWYDEGEERNRGNFPPRFSGRQFPNYSSELNVNALELEDSALYLCASSLFGGNEQFFGPGTRLTVL.

The chain couples TRBV18 to TRBJ2-5, with D tentatively TRBD1 (7 bases). TRBJ2-7 matches the DNA end more closely, so the J call is doubtful. CDR1 is KGHSH and CDR2 is LQKENI in the germline V gene. This CDR3 comprises 14 residues. CDR3 bases: TGTGCCACCAAACGCGGGACAGATGTTTACGAGCAGTACTTC. Amino acids: CATKRGTDVYEQYF.

V usage is TRBV7-8 and J usage is TRBJ2-3; 10 nucleotides match TRBD1. After removal of 1 base from V and 4 bases from J, the junction contained 2 bases not matched to a gene. Germline V lookup: CDR1 SGHVS, CDR2 FQNEAQ. There are 15 residues in the CDR3. The CDR3 DNA sequence: TGTGCCAGCAGCTTAGGGACAGGGGGGGCAGATACGCAGTATTTT. Encoded protein: CASSLGTGGADTQYF.